This T cell receptor (beta chain) is from a study of PD-1 blockade in mismatch repair-deficient tumors. General observations from the study: Tumor-resident clones, often absent from pretreatment blood, expanded after pembrolizumab and then contracted.

The table came from immunoSEQ multiplex PCR; TCRdb's copy has only in-frame clones and leaves some out. The table includes about 51,000 clones, around 80% detected once. The CDR3 runs 15 residues. The J segment lost 0 bases and the V segment lost 3 bases, leaving 6 bases of the junction unmatched. Germline CDR1 SGDLS, CDR2 YYNGEE. Concerning this clone itself: The antigen is unknown.

Mismatch repair deficiency was confirmed in all patients, by PCR or immunohistochemistry. TCR sequencing covered a few patients who responded to pembrolizumab. The source was peripheral blood, collected 4 weeks after starting pembrolizumab. This TCR was sampled from an adult with mismatch repair-deficient cancer. V gene TRBV9 combines with J gene TRBJ2-7, with 7 bases identical to TRBD2. CDR3 in amino acids: CASSDGGGASYEQYF. In DNA, the CDR3 is TGTGCCAGCAGCGACGGGGGAGGGGCCTCCTACGAGCAGTACTTC.